This T cell receptor beta chain was observed in a study of shared clonotypes between healthy human individuals. Looked up from germline, CDR1 is MNHEY and CDR2 is SVGAGI. This CDR3 contains 13 residues. The V end lost 10 bases, the J end lost 6 bases, and 18 bases lay between the germline ends. A word on this clone: The antigen is not known.

Per the authors' pipeline: From ImmunoSEQ came sequences covering only the junction and carrying no quality scores, so filtering differed. Generated by immunoSEQ multiplex PCR, the TCRdb table keeps only in-frame clones and is missing some. That table supplies the V and J calls and clone size; D and trimming were determined from the DNA. The top ten hold roughly 1.8% of the sample, which has about 2,100,000 clones, just over 90% seen once. CD45RO-negative CD8 cells positively selected for CCR7 made up the naive population, which excluded terminally differentiated effector memory CD45RA+ cells. General study findings and limits: Generation probabilities of non-shared clonotypes were lower (relative to those shared by all four donors). Of the naive CD4 clonotypes, around 4.8% were shared across a handful of donors.

This chain connects TRBV6-5 to TRBJ1-1; D is unresolved. This TCR was sampled from a man younger than 30 in good health. Some clones in this sample may be carry-over from other donors' samples. What was sequenced was naive CD8+ T cells from PBMCs. The CDR3 DNA follows: TGTGCCACCGCCCCTCTACCCCTCGCTGAAGCTTTCTTT. This encodes CATAPLPLAEAFF.